This T cell receptor (beta chain) was sequenced during a study of post-analysis software for immune sequencing data (dated by TCRdb to between 2015 and 2017). Notes on the research overall: Disease courses on record covered relapsing-remitting, secondary progressive and progressive-relapsing multiple sclerosis, though some patients had no subtype annotation. The multiple sclerosis patient repertoires were compared with 10 or so previously published healthy control repertoires from donors aged roughly 6 to 25 years. A subset of samples was prepared in parallel using single-end sample barcoding, then pooled and co-amplified after Illumina adapter ligation.

The CDR3 measures 13 amino acids from cysteine to phenylalanine. CDR3 DNA is the only sequence kept; it has 39 bases, read in frame from the first base. The germline ends are 11 bases apart after V is trimmed by 3 bases and J by 5 bases. CDR1 and CDR2, per the germline V gene, are SGHTA and FQGTGA. The library came from PCR. Data came from an Illumina HiSeq 2500. To reduce PCR and sequencing biases, unique molecular identifiers were incorporated into the TCR beta cDNA libraries. Approximately 500,000 cDNA molecules were obtained per 1 to 10 million input T cells, so each molecule approximated one T cell. Patient libraries were prepared and sequenced with the same protocol used for the earlier healthy control dataset. Samples belonging to the same batch were prepared together, multiplexed and sequenced on a shared HiSeq lane. The authors' analysis ran thus. Raw barcoded reads were processed with MIGEC, discarding single-read molecular identifier groups before consensus assembly and CDR3 extraction. VDJtools was used for post-analysis of the clonotype tables, and diversity was normalized by down-sampling every dataset to the size of the smallest sample. To correct batch-related cross-sample contamination, repertoire overlap clustering matched CDR3 amino acid sequences but not nucleotide sequences. TCRdb itself trimmed the public reads at Q25 with fastp, ran MiXCR and retained productive beta chains. Here each entry gathers all rows of one CDR3 protein and keeps the most common genes and DNA. The V and J calls were not made by the authors but by TCRdb's processing. A total of about 460,000 distinct CDR3 sequences appear in this sample, roughly 45% of them only once. The top ten constitute 9% to 14% of the sample.

To demonstrate the VDJtools post-analysis software, TCR beta repertoires were profiled from the peripheral blood of about 13 young patients with multiple sclerosis. Multiple sclerosis patients were children and adolescents aged about 6 to 16 years. Study-level results and caveats: Strong co-clustering of samples prepared in the same batch was shown by direct clustering with F measure, prompting a batch-effect correction. The multiple sclerosis patient group was slightly younger than the control group. Multiple sclerosis patients had significantly lower normalized Chao1 diversity than controls, a result that suggests substantial peripheral T-cell clonal expansion. Significantly higher frequencies in patients than in controls were found for roughly 5 TRBV segments, including TRBV5-6, TRBV5-1 and TRBV20-1.

In regard to this clonotype: What this receptor recognizes is not known. No much larger clone is present one base from it, and per-base qualities are unavailable.

The clonotype was recovered from a girl aged 5-17 years with multiple sclerosis. Sequencing was done on a sample of blood. Here the chain combines TRBV7-3 and TRBJ2-7; the D segment could be TRBD1, given 6 matching bases. The CDR3 in this case is CASSLSGGDEQYF. The sequenced DNA is TGTGCCAGCAGCTTGTCTGGGGGCGACGAGCAGTACTTC.